This TCR beta chain derives from a study of T cell responses to AZD1222 COVID-19 vaccine. The study, taken as a whole, reports: Seropositive at baseline were only a handful of AZD1222 recipients. White British people made up most donors, females outnumbered males, and clonal diversity was possibly underestimated.

Here immunoSEQ multiplex PCR was the method, and the copy in TCRdb shows in-frame clones only, minus some. This repertoire shows about 150,000 clones, more than 85% found once; its top ten account for approximately 6.6%. A remark on this clone: Its antigen is currently unknown.

The CDR3 extends over 13 amino acids. CDR1 and CDR2 from the germline V gene are SNHLY and FYNNEI. V was cut by 3 bases and J by 5 bases, with 10 bases left in between. This sample comprised peripheral blood, obtained after recovery from COVID-19. The V gene is TRBV2, the J gene TRBJ1-2; no clear D gene. The clonotype was recovered from an adult who had recovered from COVID-19. Written as DNA, the CDR3 is TGTGCCAGCAGTGAGCCGGAGTCATATGGCTACACCTTC. It translates to CASSEPESYGYTF. Filled out from reference TRBV2 and TRBJ1-2, the complete variable domain reads EPEVTQTPSHQVTQMGQEVILRCVPISNHLYFYWYRQILGQKVEFLVSFYNNEISEKSEIFDDQFSVERPDGSNFTLKIRSTKLEDSAMYFCASSEPESYGYTFGSGTRLTVV.